This T cell receptor (beta chain) derives from a study of blood T cells in healthy people across ages. Study findings and constraints: Strong correlation linked observed beta diversity and percent naive T cells. The recorded TCR beta diversity per million T cells decreased in a roughly linear manner with age.

Between the trimmed V and J ends, which lost 0 bases and 1 base, there was a span of 11 bases. CDR3 length: 16 amino acids. Germline CDR1 reads LGHDT; CDR2 reads YNNKEL (reference sequence). Primers used in a second PCR of about 7 to 12 cycles were a sample-barcoded 5' primer and a J-beta primer mix. A tag from a template-switch adaptor with 12 random nucleotides marked each cDNA molecule. TCRdb fed the 5' RACE reads into MiXCR, producing one record per CDR3 protein. The sample holds 550,000 to 650,000 distinct CDR3 sequences, 25% to 30% seen once. At least ten counts were recorded for this clonotype. Antigen unknown.

The V call is TRBV3-1, the J call TRBJ2-3, with D perhaps given as TRBD1 or TRBD2 (5 bases each). The material sequenced was blood. This TCR came from an elderly woman in good health. The CDR3 nucleotides read TGTGCCAGCAGCCAAGATGTCGGGGCAGGCACAGATACGCAGTATTTT. Translation gives CASSQDVGAGTDTQYF.